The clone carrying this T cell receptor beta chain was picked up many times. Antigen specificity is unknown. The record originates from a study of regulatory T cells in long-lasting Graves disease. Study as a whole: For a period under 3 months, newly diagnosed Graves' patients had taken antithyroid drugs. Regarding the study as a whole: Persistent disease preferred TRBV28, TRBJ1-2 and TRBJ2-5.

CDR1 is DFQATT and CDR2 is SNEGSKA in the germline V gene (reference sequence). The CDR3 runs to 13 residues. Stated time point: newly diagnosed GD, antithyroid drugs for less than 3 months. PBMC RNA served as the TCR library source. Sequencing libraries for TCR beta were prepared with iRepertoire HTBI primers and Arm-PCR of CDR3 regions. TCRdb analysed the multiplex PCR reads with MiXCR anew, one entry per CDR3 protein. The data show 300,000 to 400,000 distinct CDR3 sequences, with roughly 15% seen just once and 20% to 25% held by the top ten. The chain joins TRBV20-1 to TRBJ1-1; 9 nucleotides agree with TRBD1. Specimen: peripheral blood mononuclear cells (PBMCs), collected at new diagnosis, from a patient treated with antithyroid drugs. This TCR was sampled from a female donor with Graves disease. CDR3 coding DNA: TGCACCCCCCGGGACAGGGTGAACACTGAAGCTTTCTTT. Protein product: CTPRDRVNTEAFF.